The subject of this entry is one TCR beta chain. The source of the sample is a study of technical replicates of blood from several donors. V gave up 4 bases and J gave up 3 bases, with 12 bases separating them. Germline CDR1 SQVTM, CDR2 ANQGSEA. This CDR3 comprises 14 residues. The method was immunoSEQ multiplex PCR; TCRdb's version includes in-frame clones alone and lacks a portion of them. The data show under 65,000 clones, 90% to 97% seen once. The source of this sequence is a human donor in good health. The sequenced sample was T cells isolated from PBMCs. The chain has TRBV29-1 and TRBJ2-2; no definite D call. In DNA form, the CDR3 reads TGCAGCGTTGCGTTCGGTGGTGACACCGGGGAGCTGTTTTTT. Its protein is CSVAFGGDTGELFF.